One and the same sample provided the 22 T cell receptor beta chains below, sequenced in a study of persistence of HIV-infected CD4 T cells. Cells were stimulated with overlapping HIV-1 Gag 15-mer peptides. Memory cells lacking CD40L and CD69 with high CD45RO were sorted. Antigen specificity for these receptors is unknown. The immunoSEQ assay was version 4, run in survey mode. Data came from immunoSEQ multiplex PCR; TCRdb stores just in-frame clones and leaves some out. The repertoire holds about 64,000 clones, with about 77% as singletons. Material: CD4+ T cells sorted from PBMCs after 18-hour stimulation, obtained from a patient who received antiretroviral therapy. These receptor sequences come from an adult man with HIV who was CMV-seropositive.

For the CDR3, the DNA is TGTGCCAGCAGTGAGGAACAAGGAGAAAAACTGTTTTTT. Translation: CASSEEQGEKLFF. The chain joins TRBV6-4 to TRBJ1-4; no reliable D call. The CDR3 has 13 amino acids. V lost 3 bases, J lost 8 bases, and 10 bases lay in between. CDR1 is MRHNA and CDR2 is SNTAGT in the germline V gene.

This clone was seen more than once but under ten times. The gene calls are TRBV7-2 and TRBJ1-1; the D gene is possibly TRBD1 (5 bases). Trimming left V 3 bases short and J 4 bases short, with 9 bases between. Germline CDR1 SGHTA, CDR2 FQGNSA. The CDR3 has 13 amino acids. CDR3 DNA: TGTGCCAGCAGCTTTGACAGAACCACTGAAGCTTTCTTT. Translated, it gives CASSFDRTTEAFF.

This rearrangement joins TRBV19 to TRBJ2-3; D might be TRBD1 (5 bases). The CDR3 sequence is 15 residues long. Germline V CDR1 and CDR2: LNHDA, SQIVND (reference sequence). The V and J ends lost 3 bases and 0 bases respectively, with 10 bases between them. Written as DNA, the CDR3 is TGTGCCAGTAGTATGGGGCGCCCCAGCACAGATACGCAGTATTTT. Protein: CASSMGRPSTDTQYF. Drawing the rest from reference TRBV19 and TRBJ2-3, the complete variable domain is DGGITQSPKYLFRKEGQNVTLSCEQNLNHDAMYWYRQDPGQGLRLIYYSQIVNDFQKGDIAEGYSVSREKKESFPLTVTSAQKNPTAFYLCASSMGRPSTDTQYFGPGTRLTVL.

V gene TRBV18 combines with J gene TRBJ1-1; a possible D gene is TRBD1 (5 bases). The CDR3 spans 13 residues. The ends were cut back, 4 bases at V and 1 base at J, with 7 bases in the middle. Germline lookup yields CDR1 KGHSH and CDR2 LQKENI. CDR3 coding DNA: TGTGCCAGCTCACTTGACAGGAACACTGAAGCTTTCTTT. It codes for CASSLDRNTEAFF.

This clone was observed a handful of times. At the DNA level, this CDR3 is encoded by other sequences in the same sample as well. The rearrangement joins TRBV15 to TRBJ1-4; 9 nucleotides align to TRBD1. This CDR3 is built from 14 residues. After removal of 3 bases from V and 7 bases from J, the junction contained 3 bases not matched to a gene. Germline CDR1 and CDR2: LNHNV and YYDKDF (reference sequence). The CDR3 bases are TGTGCCACCAGCAGGGACAGGGGCGCTGAAAAACTGTTTTTT. It translates to CATSRDRGAEKLFF.

The chain combines TRBV6-1 with TRBJ2-1, with TRBD1 as a possible D gene (6 bases). This CDR3 spans 15 amino acids. Germline CDR1 MNHNS, CDR2 SASEGT. V gave up 1 base and J gave up 4 bases, with 11 bases separating them. The CDR3 region is CASSEGQDDYNEQFF. The CDR3 nucleotides are TGTGCCAGCAGTGAAGGACAGGACGATTACAATGAGCAGTTCTTC.

J is TRBJ2-2 and V is TRBV18; no firm D call. CDR3 length: 13 amino acids. Deletions cut 1 base from V and 1 base from J, with 1 base between. Germline V gene lookup returns CDR1 KGHSH and CDR2 LQKENI. The CDR3 sequence is CASSPQNTGELFF. The CDR3, as DNA: TGTGCCAGCTCACCACAGAACACCGGGGAGCTGTTTTTT.

This clone has only one observation. V usage is TRBV18 and J usage is TRBJ2-7; D is possibly TRBD1 or TRBD2 (6 bases each). Germline V gives CDR1 KGHSH, CDR2 LQKENI. V lost 0 bases and J 4 bases, leaving 10 bases between the germline ends. This CDR3 is built from 14 residues. The CDR3 protein is CASSPPGGGYEQYF. DNA for the CDR3: TGTGCCAGCTCACCACCGGGGGGCGGTTACGAGCAGTACTTC.

The chain couples TRBV11-3 to TRBJ2-3; 7 positions match TRBD2. In germline, CDR1 is SGHNT, CDR2 YENEEA. The CDR3 runs 14 residues. The J segment lost 4 bases and the V segment lost 1 base, leaving 2 bases of the junction unmatched. In DNA, the CDR3 is TGTGCCAGCAGCTTAGCGGGGGGAGCAGATACGCAGTATTTT. Protein sequence: CASSLAGGADTQYF.

The V and J genes are TRBV5-6 and TRBJ2-7; D is perhaps TRBD2 (5 bases). The germline V and J ends were trimmed by 3 bases and 5 bases, with 6 bases remaining between them. The CDR3 runs to 11 residues. Germline loops: CDR1 SGHDT, CDR2 YYEEEE. The CDR3 loop reads CASSYSDEQYF. The CDR3 DNA is TGTGCCAGCAGCTATAGCGACGAGCAGTACTTC.

The chain uses TRBV10-3 and TRBJ1-6; perhaps TRBD1 as D (5 bases). Germline V lookup: CDR1 ENHRY, CDR2 SYGVKD. With 2 bases removed from V and 1 base from J, the gap between germline ends came to 12 bases. The CDR3 totals 17 residues. Written as DNA, the CDR3 is TGTGCCATCAGTGAGGGGGACCCCGGGTCCTATAATTCACCCCTCCACTTT. The encoded protein is CAISEGDPGSYNSPLHF.

This chain joins TRBV10-3 and TRBJ1-3, with a weak D call TRBD1 (6 bases). CDR1 is ENHRY and CDR2 is SYGVKD in the germline V gene. The V end was cut by 8 bases, the J end by 4 bases, with 9 bases between. This CDR3 region has 12 residues. CDR3 residues: CAIGDRGNTIYF. The DNA of the CDR3 is TGTGCCATCGGCGACAGGGGAAACACCATATATTTT.

The chain joins TRBV7-2 to TRBJ2-2; D possibly corresponds to TRBD1 (6 bases). The V end was cut by 5 bases, the J end by 7 bases, with 11 bases between. Germline V gene data show CDR1 as SGHTA and CDR2 as FQGNSA. The CDR3 spans 13 residues. The DNA for the CDR3 is TGTGCCAGCAGCGTCAACAGGGTCGGGGAGCTGTTTTTT. This encodes CASSVNRVGELFF.

The gene calls are TRBV6-5 and TRBJ1-5; possible D gene TRBD1, 6 bases. CDR1 MNHEY and CDR2 SVGAGI come from the germline V gene. The CDR3 has 14 amino acids. The V and J ends lost 6 bases and 7 bases respectively, with 16 bases between them. The DNA for the CDR3 is TGTGCCAGCAGCCGGGTGGGGGGCGGACAGCCCCAGCATTTT. The encoded protein is CASSRVGGGQPQHF.

The chain combines TRBV3-1 (or the pseudogene TRBV3-2) with TRBJ1-5; D ambiguous. The germline V gene has CDR1 LGHDT and CDR2 YNNKEL (reference sequence). This CDR3 spans 15 amino acids. Trimming took off 4 bases at V and 2 bases at J, with 12 bases between the two ends. The CDR3, as DNA: TGTGCCAGCAGCCGCGGGCCCCAGGGCAATCAGCCCCAGCATTTT. Translation gives CASSRGPQGNQPQHF.

This chain joins TRBV6-5 and TRBJ2-7; 9 positions agree with TRBD1. V shed 4 bases and J 5 bases; nucleotides not matched to a gene: 9. The CDR3 contains 15 residues. Germline V lookup: CDR1 MNHEY, CDR2 SVGAGI. CDR3 coding DNA: TGTGCCAGCAGTTCTCCGGGACAGGGTCGCCACGAGCAGTACTTC. Its protein product is CASSSPGQGRHEQYF.

This chain links TRBV6-2 or TRBV6-3 with TRBJ2-6; D call uncertain. The CDR3 sequence is 16 residues long. Germline V CDR1 and CDR2: MNHEY, SVGEGT. V dropped 2 bases and J dropped 0 bases, with 8 bases sitting between them. CDR3 nucleotides: TGTGCCAGCAGTTACATTGTTAGCTCTGGGGCCAACGTCCTGACTTTC. It encodes CASSYIVSSGANVLTF.

The chain joins TRBV9 to TRBJ2-3; D possibly corresponds to TRBD2 (6 bases). V was cut by 4 bases and J by 0 bases, with 12 bases left in between. The CDR3 is 15 residues long. CDR1 and CDR2 (germline): SGDLS, YYNGEE. CDR3 in DNA: TGTGCCAGCAGCCCGGGGACTTACAGCACAGATACGCAGTATTTT. Translating gives CASSPGTYSTDTQYF.

This chain connects TRBV5-1 to TRBJ1-4; the D is unclear. Deletions cut 4 bases from V and 8 bases from J, with 15 bases between. The CDR3 runs 14 residues. The germline gives CDR1 SGHRS, CDR2 YFSETQ. Written as DNA, the CDR3 is TGCGCCAGCAGCCAGGTGACCAGGTTCGAAAAACTGTTTTTT. Protein product: CASSQVTRFEKLFF.

A single count supports this clone. The chain has TRBV6-5 and TRBJ1-6; no definite D call. This CDR3 contains 15 residues. With 8 bases removed from V and 5 bases from J, the gap between germline ends came to 16 bases. Germline CDR1 reads MNHEY; CDR2 reads SVGAGI. CDR3 sequence reads: CASRRGPRHNSPLHF. In nucleotides, the CDR3 is TGTGCCAGCCGCCGAGGGCCGCGGCATAATTCACCCCTCCACTTT.

This sequence joins TRBV2 and TRBJ1-1; 7 nucleotides agree with TRBD1. V shed 9 bases, J shed 2 bases, and the junction held 15 bases outside the gene matches. The CDR3 runs 16 residues. The germline V gene has CDR1 SNHLY and CDR2 FYNNEI. The CDR3 reads CASTPPTGNLNTEAFF. For the CDR3, the DNA is TGTGCCAGTACCCCTCCGACAGGGAACTTAAACACTGAAGCTTTCTTT.

The V and J genes are TRBV19 and TRBJ1-1; D remains ambiguous. CDR3 length: 13 residues. The germline gives CDR1 LNHDA, CDR2 SQIVND (reference sequence). With 6 bases removed from V and 2 bases from J, the gap between germline ends came to 10 bases. As DNA, the CDR3 is TGTGCCAGTAGCCCACAGATTAACACTGAAGCTTTCTTT. It yields the protein CASSPQINTEAFF.